The T cell receptor (beta chain) described here comes from a study of prognosis after radiotherapy for stage I lung cancer. Whole-study context: In roughly 15 patients the disease was a newly diagnosed primary stage I lung tumor, whereas several had oligometastatic NSCLC following surgical resection of the primary tumor.

Notes on this clonotype: Its antigen is as yet unknown. This sequence is one base from a far larger clone and is likely a read error.

Broader study findings: Tumor specificity was not determined for the expanded TCR clones. With medians of about 9,200 versus 6,500, unique TCR clone counts fell after stereotactic body radiation therapy.

From germline, CDR1 is SNHLY and CDR2 FYNNEI. The V segment lost 7 bases and the J segment 2 bases; nucleotides outside the gene matches: 20. The length of the CDR3 is 18 residues. Two-round multiplex PCR, the amplification method, yielded TCR beta CDR3 from genomic DNA. The use of primers specific to each TRBV and TRBJ gene characterized first-round PCR. TCRdb re-derived calls from the multiplex PCR reads in MiXCR, one entry per CDR3 protein. This table has approximately 25,000 distinct CDR3 sequences, roughly 41% appearing once. The blood draw at each of two time points yielded roughly 6 milliliters of peripheral blood.

The specimen comprised PBMCs, sampled before or after stereotactic body radiation therapy (not recorded which). This sequence originates from a donor over 45 with non-small cell lung cancer. V usage is TRBV2 and J usage is TRBJ2-7, with TRBD2 matching over 7 bases. CDR3 DNA: TGTGCCAGCACCCCGTTAGGGGTCAAAAGCGGGAAGACCTACGAGCAGTACTTC. It encodes CASTPLGVKSGKTYEQYF.